These 15 T cell receptor beta chains came from one sample sequenced in a study of regulatory T cells in long-lasting Graves disease. Relying on iRepertoire HTBI primers and Arm-PCR of CDR3 regions, the team built TCR beta libraries. Via MiXCR, TCRdb re-called the multiplex PCR reads, giving one row per CDR3 protein. In the table there are roughly 520,000 distinct CDR3 sequences, 12% of which are singletons. Time point in this sample: newly diagnosed GD, antithyroid drugs for less than 3 months. PBMCs provided the RNA from which the TCR library was made. A further study also used this sample, focusing on T cells in Graves' hyperthyroidism and ophthalmopathy.

The source material was peripheral blood mononuclear cells (PBMCs), sampled at new diagnosis, from a patient treated with antithyroid drugs. These receptors came from a woman in her twenties or thirties with Graves disease.

This clonotype was seen repeatedly, ten times or more. The J gene is TRBJ2-7, the V gene TRBV12-3 or TRBV12-4; a weak D match, TRBD2 (5 bases). V lost 6 bases and J 4 bases, leaving 7 bases between the germline ends. This CDR3 region has 11 residues. Here the CDR3 DNA reads TGTGCCAGCAGAAGGGAGTACGAGCAGTACTTC. The encoded protein is CASRREYEQYF.

V and J are TRBV6-2 or TRBV6-3 and TRBJ1-5; D remains ambiguous. This CDR3 region has 14 residues. Looked up from germline, CDR1 is MNHEY and CDR2 is SVGEGT. V lost 8 bases, J lost 0 bases, and 11 bases lay in between. The CDR3 reads CASGPNYSNQPQHF. CDR3 bases: TGTGCCAGCGGCCCCAATTATAGCAATCAGCCCCAGCATTTT.

This clonotype appeared a few times. V gene TRBV4-3 combines with J gene TRBJ2-1; 11 nucleotides align to TRBD2. J lost 7 bases, V lost 0 bases, and 11 bases had no gene match. The CDR3 length is 18 residues. Germline V gene lookup returns CDR1 LGHNA and CDR2 YSLEER. The CDR3 protein is CASSQEKVMASGRNEQFF. DNA for the CDR3: TGCGCCAGCAGCCAAGAGAAGGTTATGGCTAGCGGGAGGAATGAGCAGTTCTTC.

This clonotype was recorded at least ten times. This sequence joins TRBV27 and TRBJ1-1; 8 bases align to TRBD1. The CDR3 extends over 14 amino acids. The germline V gene encodes CDR1 MNHEY and CDR2 SMNVEV (reference sequence). Unmatched junction bases numbered 4, after V lost 6 bases and J lost 1 base. The CDR3 here is CASSRGRTNTEAFF. The CDR3 DNA follows: TGTGCCAGCAGCAGGGGGCGGACGAACACTGAAGCTTTCTTT.

V usage is TRBV20-1 and J usage is TRBJ1-2, with 7 bases that match TRBD1. CDR1 DFQATT and CDR2 SNEGSKA come from the germline V gene (reference sequence). V shed 5 bases and J 6 bases; nucleotides not matched to a gene: 12. The CDR3 runs to 14 residues. The chain's CDR3 is CSAPRQGSMDGYTF. Written as DNA, the CDR3 is TGCAGTGCTCCACGACAGGGCTCCATGGATGGCTACACCTTC.

The sample holds a few counts of this clonotype. The genes are TRBV9 and TRBJ1-3, with no clear D. This CDR3 is built from 16 residues. Trimming removed 0 bases from V and 0 bases from J, with 10 bases in between. Germline values: CDR1 SGDLS, CDR2 YYNGEE. CDR3 sequence: CASSVVPQSSGNTIYF. The DNA of the CDR3 is TGTGCCAGCAGCGTAGTCCCCCAGAGCTCTGGAAACACCATATATTTT.

The chain is built from TRBV24-1 and TRBJ2-2; D uncertain. Germline V gene sequence: CDR1 KGHDR, CDR2 SFDVKD. The CDR3 loop spans 13 amino acids. The V end lost 10 bases, the J end lost 7 bases, and 15 bases lay between the germline ends. The CDR3 protein is CATNSDLGGELFF. The CDR3 DNA follows: TGTGCCACAAACTCGGATCTGGGCGGGGAGCTGTTTTTT.

This clonotype was seen at least ten times. The chain employs TRBV3-1 and TRBJ2-7; D not certain. Germline V gene lookup returns CDR1 LGHDT and CDR2 YNNKEL (reference sequence). This CDR3 contains 14 residues. Trimming shortened V by 0 bases and J by 6 bases, and 12 bases separated the two germline ends. CDR3 sequence reads: CASSQDPARREQYF. The CDR3 DNA is TGTGCCAGCAGCCAAGATCCCGCGAGGCGCGAGCAGTACTTC.

This clonotype has a handful of counts. V usage is TRBV25-1 and J usage is TRBJ2-5; 7 nucleotides agree with TRBD1. CDR1 is MGHDK and CDR2 is SYGVNS in the germline V gene. The CDR3 is 15 residues long. The junction had 8 bases not matched to a gene; V was cut back by 1 base and J by 6 bases. This chain's CDR3 is CASSEFIDRVKTQYF. The CDR3 nucleotides read TGTGCCAGCAGTGAATTTATCGACAGGGTCAAGACCCAGTACTTC.

This chain connects TRBV5-1 to TRBJ2-2, with a weak D call TRBD2 (6 bases). Germline V gene data show CDR1 as SGHRS and CDR2 as YFSETQ. V was pared by 4 bases and J by 5 bases, with 9 bases between. The CDR3 runs 13 residues. The CDR3 bases are TGCGCCAGCAGCCGACTAGAGACCGGGGAGCTGTTTTTT. Its translation is CASSRLETGELFF. The full variable domain, in which reference TRBV5-1 and TRBJ2-2 provide the parts outside the CDR3, is KAGVTQTPRYLIKTRGQQVTLSCSPISGHRSVSWYQQTPGQGLQFLFEYFSETQRNKGNFPGRFSGRQFSNSRSEMNVSTLELGDSALYLCASSRLETGELFFGEGSRLTVL.

In DNA form, the CDR3 reads TGTGCCAGTAGCGGCCGGGCTCACTATGGCTACACCTTC. Amino acid sequence: CASSGRAHYGYTF. The V and J genes are TRBV19 and TRBJ1-2, with D hard to call. The V gene lost 6 bases and the J gene lost 3 bases, with 11 bases spanning the gap. Germline V gene lookup returns CDR1 LNHDA and CDR2 SQIVND (reference sequence). CDR3 size: 13 residues.

This clonotype was detected ten times or more. This sequence joins TRBV27 and TRBJ2-3; D unresolved. Trimming pared 1 base from V and 6 bases from J, leaving 14 bases between. The CDR3 sequence is 15 residues long. Germline V CDR1 and CDR2: MNHEY, SMNVEV (reference sequence). CDR3 sequence reads: CASSLFGGIFDTQYF. The CDR3 nucleotides read TGTGCCAGCAGTTTATTCGGTGGGATCTTCGATACGCAGTATTTT.

This clonotype was detected many times. This chain connects TRBV30 to TRBJ2-1; 9 nucleotides agree with TRBD2. The CDR3 extends over 14 amino acids. V was clipped by 4 bases and J by 4 bases; unmatched bases: 5. From germline, CDR1 is GTSNPN and CDR2 SVGIG (reference sequence). CDR3 bases: TGTGCCTGGAATAGCGGGAGCTCTTACAATGAGCAGTTCTTC. It codes for CAWNSGSSYNEQFF.

The V gene is TRBV27, the J gene TRBJ2-1; tentative D call: TRBD2 (6 bases). V gave up 6 bases and J gave up 6 bases, with 15 bases separating them. The germline CDR1 and CDR2 sequences are MNHEY and SMNVEV (reference sequence). The CDR3 runs 14 residues. The CDR3 sequence: CASSRTTQSNEQFF. The CDR3 coding sequence is TGTGCCAGCAGCCGGACTACCCAAAGCAATGAGCAGTTCTTC.

This clonotype was picked up many times. The J gene is TRBJ1-2, the V gene TRBV19; D is ambiguous. Looked up from germline, CDR1 is LNHDA and CDR2 is SQIVND (reference sequence). This CDR3 has 14 amino acids. V lost 7 bases to trimming and J lost 0 bases, with 12 bases between them. The DNA for the CDR3 is TGTGCCAGTACCACAGCGTACCCTAACTATGGCTACACCTTC. Translation gives CASTTAYPNYGYTF. Complete variable domain (other parts from reference TRBV19 and TRBJ1-2): DGGITQSPKYLFRKEGQNVTLSCEQNLNHDAMYWYRQDPGQGLRLIYYSQIVNDFQKGDIAEGYSVSREKKESFPLTVTSAQKNPTAFYLCASTTAYPNYGYTFGSGTRLTVV.